The 2 T cell receptor beta chains in this list originate from one sample, sequenced in a study of blood T cell repertoires in COVID-19. Sequencing was performed with immunoSEQ multiplex PCR; in TCRdb, only in-frame clones are kept and a portion is missing. The table shows about 160,000 clones, with roughly 80% occurring only once. Sequenced input: peripheral blood. All receptors come from a woman in her forties with COVID-19, enrolled during active disease.

J is TRBJ1-6 and V is TRBV6-6; the match to TRBD1 covers 7 bases. V gave up 5 bases and J gave up 4 bases; unmatched junction bases: 5. The germline V gene encodes CDR1 MNHNY and CDR2 SVGAGI (reference sequence). The CDR3 sequence is 15 residues long. The CDR3 is CASSTPGQYNSPLHF. CDR3 bases: TGTGCCAGCAGTACCCCGGGACAGTATAATTCACCCCTCCACTTT.

This sequence joins TRBV19 and TRBJ2-2; 13 bases map to TRBD2. The CDR3 length is 15 residues. The germline CDR1 and CDR2 sequences are LNHDA and SQIVND (reference sequence). J was trimmed by 4 bases and V by 6 bases; bases with no gene match: 2. CDR3 region: CASRLAGGSTGELFF. CDR3 DNA: TGTGCCAGTAGACTAGCGGGAGGGTCCACCGGGGAGCTGTTTTTT. The full variable domain, in which reference TRBV19 and TRBJ2-2 provide the parts outside the CDR3, is DGGITQSPKYLFRKEGQNVTLSCEQNLNHDAMYWYRQDPGQGLRLIYYSQIVNDFQKGDIAEGYSVSREKKESFPLTVTSAQKNPTAFYLCASRLAGGSTGELFFGEGSRLTVL.